This section outlines one T cell receptor (beta chain) sequence together with its context. The antigen remains undetermined. This record comes from a study of vaccination effects on CD4 cells after COVID-19. The ViraFEST assay expanded antigen-specific CD4+ T cells with viral peptide pools before sequencing. Following 10 days of culture, CD4+ T cells were isolated. Recipients of the vaccine had no prior SARS-CoV-2 infection and negative nucleocapsid antibodies. The CDR3 length is 18 residues. V lost 1 base to trimming and J lost 7 bases, with 20 bases between them. The V gene's germline CDR1 is LNHDA and CDR2 SQIVND (reference sequence). Produced via immunoSEQ multiplex PCR; TCRdb's table is partial and in-frame only. Of about 55,000 clones in the sample, approximately 70% are singletons; the top ten hold about 16%.

This sequence originates from a human donor who received a COVID-19 vaccine. The material sequenced was CD4+ T cells from PBMCs cultured with SARS-CoV-2 spike peptides, taken before COVID-19 vaccination. The V and J genes are TRBV19 and TRBJ1-6; tentatively, D is TRBD1 (5 bases). The CDR3 spells CASSIGWRGRGANSPLHF. CDR3 nucleotide sequence: TGTGCCAGTAGTATAGGTTGGAGGGGCCGGGGCGCGAATTCACCCCTCCACTTT.